This is a list of T cell receptor beta chains from one sample in a study of PD-1 blockade in classical Hodgkin lymphoma. TCRdb keeps only in-frame clones here, not all; method: immunoSEQ multiplex PCR. The repertoire includes over 60,000 clones, over 90% of them detected once, and about 2.6% sits in the top ten. The sequenced sample consisted of peripheral blood mononuclear cells (PBMCs). The source of these receptors is a human donor with classical Hodgkin lymphoma. Both conserved end residues are part of each CDR3. Each record gives: V gene, CDR3 protein.

V: TRBV5-1
CDR3: CASMGEGYRDSGNTIYF

V: TRBV4-2
CDR3: CASSQEAGTGDGYTF

V: TRBV7-3
CDR3: CASSLFPEGETQYF

V: TRBV10-3
CDR3: CAISPQGTGELFF

V: TRBV5-1
CDR3: CASRSGTGSGNTIYF

V: TRBV4-1
CDR3: CASSQRERASYEQYF

V: TRBV25-1
CDR3: CASSESRLAGAVGGELFF

V: TRBV5-5
CDR3: CASSFGGHGYTF

V: TRBV7-2
CDR3: CASSLGPLISGNTIYF

V: TRBV28
CDR3: CASSPSGRPGTGYAEQYF

V: TRBV5-1
CDR3: CASSLEPWTQNQPQHF

V: TRBV9
CDR3: CASSVGGAETQYF

V: TRBV5-1
CDR3: CASSSWTGAYGYTF

V: TRBV5-4
CDR3: CASSSTLTGWRTEAFF

V: TRBV6-6
CDR3: CASSYGGEDTQYF

V: TRBV11-2
CDR3: CASSLGVQGLISHEQYF

V: TRBV19
CDR3: CASIHEGRSEAFF

V: TRBV6-1
CDR3: CASTRDSGNTEAFF

V: TRBV4-1
CDR3: CASSQAGRDTEAFF

V: TRBV28
CDR3: CASSLYREDTEAFF

V: TRBV6-5
CDR3: CASIPGGASYNEQFF

V: TRBV30
CDR3: CAWSYDRADTEAFF

V: TRBV9
CDR3: CASAIGGFENEQFF

V: TRBV5-1
CDR3: CASSPGGVTDTQYF

V: TRBV2
CDR3: CASSGALVGLQWNTGELFF

V: TRBV4-3
CDR3: CASSQDLTGPSGNTIYF

V: TRBV15
CDR3: CATSRESPSGEQFF

V: TRBV7-9
CDR3: CASSHRQETQYF

V: TRBV19
CDR3: CASNPMAGGTDTQYF

V: TRBV19
CDR3: CASKGGEAFF

V: TRBV2
CDR3: CASSHSLSRETQYF

V: TRBV2
CDR3: CASSGLAGGPVEQYF

V: TRBV9
CDR3: CASSPRGGGTNEQFF

V: TRBV6-4
CDR3: CASGRQGAGTEAFF

V: TRBV5-1
CDR3: CASSRGNSNEKLFF

V: TRBV18
CDR3: CASSQGASGNTIYF

V: TRBV5-1
CDR3: CASNLDGQGAENEQFF

V: TRBV7-6
CDR3: CASSLAHAGYYEQYF

V: TRBV5-1
CDR3: CASSESGGTNEKLFF

V: TRBV5-5
CDR3: CASSWAGGYEQYF

V: TRBV10-2
CDR3: CASSESRVGVYNEQFF

V: TRBV7-8
CDR3: CASTKVAGNTEAFF

V: TRBV19
CDR3: CASSIGGGTEAFF

V: TRBV10-3
CDR3: CAISESLLTSGNEGSPYEQYF

V: TRBV4-1
CDR3: CASSQEGGRGGETQYF

V: TRBV6-5
CDR3: CASKRGQANTEAFF

V: TRBV15
CDR3: CATSKAADPSEAFF

V: TRBV5-1
CDR3: CASSARGANTEAFF

V: TRBV9
CDR3: CASSGTPGTDTQYF